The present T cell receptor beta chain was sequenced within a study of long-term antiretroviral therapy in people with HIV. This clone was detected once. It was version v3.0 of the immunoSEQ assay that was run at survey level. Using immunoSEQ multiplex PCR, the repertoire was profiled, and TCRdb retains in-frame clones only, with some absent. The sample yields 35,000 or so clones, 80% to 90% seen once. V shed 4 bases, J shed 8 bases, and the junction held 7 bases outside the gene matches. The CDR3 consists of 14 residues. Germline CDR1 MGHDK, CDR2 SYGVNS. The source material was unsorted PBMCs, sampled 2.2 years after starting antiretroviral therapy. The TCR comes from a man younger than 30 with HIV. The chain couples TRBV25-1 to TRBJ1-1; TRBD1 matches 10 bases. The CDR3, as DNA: TGTGCCAGCAGTGGTTGGGACAGGGGAGGGGAAGCTTTCTTT. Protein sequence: CASSGWDRGGEAFF.